This TCR beta chain derives from a study of cytomegalovirus exposure and HLA in healthy donors. Study-level findings and limits: Cytomegalovirus status was reportedly diagnosed by the classifier with high specificity and sensitivity.

Trimming shortened V by 3 bases and J by 4 bases, and 7 bases separated the two germline ends. There are 13 residues in the CDR3. Germline CDR1 SGHTA, CDR2 FQGTGA. Repertoires were generated with immunoSEQ multiplex PCR, while TCRdb's copy carries only in-frame clones and drops some. The sample lists 210,000 or so clones; 88% were seen once. With respect to this clone: Its antigen is unknown.

The sequencing input was PBMCs. This clonotype was obtained from a woman under 30 in good health and CMV-seronegative. The chain recombines TRBV7-3 with TRBJ1-3, with D maybe TRBD1 (5 bases). The CDR3 DNA is TGTGCCAGCAGCTTGGGGGGAGGAAACACCATATATTTT. It translates to CASSLGGGNTIYF.